The next 2 T cell receptor beta chains were all read from a single sample in a study of Ad26.COV2.S vaccination and SARS-CoV-2 variants. TCRdb's table, derived via immunoSEQ multiplex PCR, lists solely in-frame clones and lacks some. In the table there are a few hundred thousand clones, 80% to 90% of which are singletons. The treatment is: roughly 19 received Ad26.COV2.S at low or high dose, single or two shots; five or six received placebo; per-sample allocation not given. Repertoires come from day 63 after the first vaccine or placebo injection. The starting material was peripheral blood, obtained in a trial of Ad26.COV2.S vaccine versus placebo. Receptor source: a person between 18 and 59 years old who received the Ad26.COV2.S COVID-19 vaccine or a placebo.

This clone was counted once. The chain carries TRBV30 and TRBJ2-1; perhaps TRBD1 as D (6 bases). The V end lost 3 bases, the J end lost 1 base, and 13 bases lay between the germline ends. The germline gives CDR1 GTSNPN, CDR2 SVGIG (reference sequence). The CDR3 has 15 amino acids. The chain's CDR3 is CAWRDKGVSYNEQFF. CDR3 coding DNA: TGTGCCTGGAGGGACAAGGGGGTTTCCTACAATGAGCAGTTCTTC.

As concerns this clone: Likely a read error: the CDR3 ends without its conserved phenylalanine or tryptophan. The DNA is omitted, as the CDR3 cannot be located on it reliably, and the CDR3 follows TCRdb's listing. This chain joins TRBV4-2 and TRBJ2-7. CDR1 LGHNA and CDR2 YNFKEQ come from the germline V gene. Both ends counted, the CDR3 spans 12 residues. CDR3 residues: CASSLSAGTKAY.